Sequencing of this T cell receptor (beta chain) was carried out in a study of blood T cells in healthy people across ages. A sample-barcoded 5' primer and a J-beta primer mix were used in a second PCR of roughly 7 to 12 cycles. TCRdb recomputed calls from the 5' RACE reads with MiXCR, one row per CDR3 protein. The data contain about 1.5 million distinct CDR3 sequences, around 39% of them seen just once; the ten biggest clones take up less than 8%. As concerns this clonotype: Its target is not known.

Those donating, healthy Caucasian individuals from Russia, were aged about 6 to 95. Overall study findings and caveats: Compared with aged donors, long-lived donors showed fewer expanded clones, suggesting selection. The percentage of naive T cells correlated strongly with TCR beta diversity. Estimates of total diversity, which came from one million sequenced T cells, were considered to be underestimates.

The CDR3 sequence is 14 residues long. Germline CDR1 is MDHEN and CDR2 is SYDVKM. The receptor was derived from a young woman in good health. The J gene is TRBJ2-7, the V gene TRBV28, with D possibly being TRBD2 (6 bases). The DNA end favors TRBJ2-5, so the J call may be wrong. The material sequenced was blood. The CDR3 sequence is CASSLGWRDQTQYF. The CDR3 bases are TGTGCCAGCAGTTTAGGTTGGCGGGACCAGACCCAGTACTTC.